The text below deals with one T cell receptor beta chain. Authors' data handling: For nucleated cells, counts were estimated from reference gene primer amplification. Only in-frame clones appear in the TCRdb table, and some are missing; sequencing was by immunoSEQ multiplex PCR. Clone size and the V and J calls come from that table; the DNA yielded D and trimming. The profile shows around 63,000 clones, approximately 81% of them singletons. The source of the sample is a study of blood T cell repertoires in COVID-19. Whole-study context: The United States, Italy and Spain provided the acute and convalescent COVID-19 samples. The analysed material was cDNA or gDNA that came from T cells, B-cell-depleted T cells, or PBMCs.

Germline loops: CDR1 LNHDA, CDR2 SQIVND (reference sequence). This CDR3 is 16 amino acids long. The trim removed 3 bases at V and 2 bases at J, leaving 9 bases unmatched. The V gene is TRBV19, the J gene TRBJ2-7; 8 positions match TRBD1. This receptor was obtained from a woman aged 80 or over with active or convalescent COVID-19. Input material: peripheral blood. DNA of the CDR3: TGTGCCAGTAGTATCAGTCAGGGGGCCTCCCCCTACGAGCAGTACTTC. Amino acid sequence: CASSISQGASPYEQYF.